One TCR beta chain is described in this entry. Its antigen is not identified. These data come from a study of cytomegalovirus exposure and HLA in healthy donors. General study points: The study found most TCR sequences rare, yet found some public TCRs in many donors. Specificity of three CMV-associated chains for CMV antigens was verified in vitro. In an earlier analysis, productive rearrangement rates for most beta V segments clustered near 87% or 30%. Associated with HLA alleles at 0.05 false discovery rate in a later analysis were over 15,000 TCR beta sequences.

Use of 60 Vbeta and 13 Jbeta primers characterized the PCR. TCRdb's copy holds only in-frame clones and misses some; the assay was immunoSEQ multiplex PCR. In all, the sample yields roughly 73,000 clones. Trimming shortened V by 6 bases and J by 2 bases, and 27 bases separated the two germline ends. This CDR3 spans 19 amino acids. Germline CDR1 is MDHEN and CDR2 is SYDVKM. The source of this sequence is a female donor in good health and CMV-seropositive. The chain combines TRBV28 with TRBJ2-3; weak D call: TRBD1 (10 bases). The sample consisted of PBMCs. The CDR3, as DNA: TGTGCCAGCAGCCGGGACAGGGGATTAGCGGGAGAGATCACAGATACGCAGTATTTT. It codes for CASSRDRGLAGEITDTQYF. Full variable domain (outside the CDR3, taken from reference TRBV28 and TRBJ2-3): DVKVTQSSRYLVKRTGEKVFLECVQDMDHENMFWYRQDPGLGLRLIYFSYDVKMKEKGDIPEGYSVSREKKERFSLILESASTNQTSMYLCASSRDRGLAGEITDTQYFGPGTRLTVL.